The subject of this entry is one TCR beta chain. Its cognate antigen is unknown. These data belong to a study of immune evolution from preneoplasia to lung adenocarcinoma. The study's findings and limits: Normal lung had highest clonality; later lesions appeared denser, more diverse.

Resections took place in Japan or China from the mid-2010s to the late 2010s. After pathologic assessment, macro-dissection selected premalignant or tumor cells for extraction. Libraries were prepared by immunoSEQ multiplex PCR; TCRdb keeps only in-frame clonotypes and omits some of them. This table has some 9,000 clones, more than 70% appearing once. Sequenced input: FFPE lung adenocarcinoma in situ tissue. The TCR comes from an elderly person with lung adenocarcinoma.

CDR3 in amino acids: CASSRRGDYEQYF. The CDR3, as DNA: TGCGCCAGCAGCCGCCGGGGGGACTACGAGCAGTACTTC. This rearrangement joins TRBV4-1 to TRBJ2-5; 7 bases are shared with TRBD2. The J call could be wrong; TRBJ2-7 is a better fit for the DNA end. Germline CDR1 is MGHRA and CDR2 is YSYEKL. This CDR3 contains 13 residues.